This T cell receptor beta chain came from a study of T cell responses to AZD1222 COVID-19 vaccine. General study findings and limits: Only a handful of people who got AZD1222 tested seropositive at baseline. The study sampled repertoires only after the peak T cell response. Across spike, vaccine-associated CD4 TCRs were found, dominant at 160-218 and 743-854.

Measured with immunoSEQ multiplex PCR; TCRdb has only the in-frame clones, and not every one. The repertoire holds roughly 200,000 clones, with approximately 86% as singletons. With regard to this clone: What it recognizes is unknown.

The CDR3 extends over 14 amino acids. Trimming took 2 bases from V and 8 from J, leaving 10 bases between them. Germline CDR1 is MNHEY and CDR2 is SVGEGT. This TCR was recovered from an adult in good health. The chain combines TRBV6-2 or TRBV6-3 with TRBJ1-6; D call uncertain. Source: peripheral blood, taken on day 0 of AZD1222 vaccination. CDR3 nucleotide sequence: TGTGCCAGCAGTTACAGGGTCAAGGATTCACCCCTCCACTTT. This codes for CASSYRVKDSPLHF.